What follows are 22 T cell receptor beta chains derived from one specimen sequenced in a study of T cell responses to AZD1222 COVID-19 vaccine. Method: immunoSEQ multiplex PCR; TCRdb's copy keeps in-frame clones and lacks some. Here the sample spans over 100,000 clones, about nine tenths being singletons. Sequences were derived from peripheral blood, sampled 28 days after the second AZD1222 dose. Receptors were obtained from an adult who received the AZD1222 COVID-19 vaccine.

The chain recombines TRBV3-1 (or the pseudogene TRBV3-2) with TRBJ1-2, with 9 bases fitting TRBD1. Germline V gives CDR1 LGHDT, CDR2 YNNKEL (reference sequence). The CDR3 loop spans 15 amino acids. Trimming took 1 base from V and 9 from J; bases not matched to a gene: 9. Here the CDR3 DNA reads TGTGCCAGCAGCCAAGGACCGGGACAGGGAAGGAGCTACACCTTC. Protein product: CASSQGPGQGRSYTF.

The chain carries TRBV2 and TRBJ1-2; D gene ambiguous. Germline CDR1 reads SNHLY; CDR2 reads FYNNEI. The CDR3 is 12 amino acids. Trimming shortened V by 4 bases and J by 8 bases, and 11 bases separated the two germline ends. The DNA for the CDR3 is TGTGCCAGCAGTGGGGAGACTAGGGGCTACACCTTC. Its translation: CASSGETRGYTF.

This chain uses TRBV2 with TRBJ2-7, with 7 bases aligning to TRBD1. The germline V gene has CDR1 SNHLY and CDR2 FYNNEI. V shed 6 bases, J shed 1 base, and the junction held 9 bases outside the gene matches. The CDR3 length is 15 residues. CDR3: CASRTEGALSYEQYF. As DNA, the CDR3 is TGTGCCAGCAGGACCGAGGGGGCTCTTTCCTACGAGCAGTACTTC. Supplemented by reference TRBV2 and TRBJ2-7, the full variable domain reads EPEVTQTPSHQVTQMGQEVILRCVPISNHLYFYWYRQILGQKVEFLVSFYNNEISEKSEIFDDQFSVERPDGSNFTLKIRSTKLEDSAMYFCASRTEGALSYEQYFGPGTRLTVT.

The chain employs TRBV24-1 and TRBJ2-1; possible D gene TRBD1, 5 bases. Between the trimmed V and J ends, which lost 0 bases and 5 bases, there was a span of 16 bases. CDR1 and CDR2 (germline): KGHDR, SFDVKD. The CDR3 has 17 residues. CDR3: CATSDLPKGRFDNEQFF. In DNA form, the CDR3 reads TGTGCCACCAGTGATTTGCCAAAGGGGCGCTTCGACAATGAGCAGTTCTTC.

This clone was observed a few times. The V gene is TRBV7-8, the J gene TRBJ2-5, with D unclear. Trimming stripped 2 bases from V and 1 base from J, with 11 bases between. This CDR3 has 15 residues. CDR1 is SGHVS, CDR2 FQNEAQ, per germline. As DNA, the CDR3 is TGTGCCAGCAGCTTAAACACGGCTACCCAAGAGACCCAGTACTTC. It encodes CASSLNTATQETQYF. Full variable domain (outside the CDR3, taken from reference TRBV7-8 and TRBJ2-5): GAGVSQSPRYKVAKRGQDVALRCDPISGHVSLFWYQQALGQGPEFLTYFQNEAQLDKSGLPSDRFFAERPEGSVSTLKIQRTQQEDSAVYLCASSLNTATQETQYFGPGTRLLVL.

The chain links TRBV13 to TRBJ1-2; no definite D call. Germline-derived CDR1 and CDR2 are PRHDT and FYEKMQ (reference sequence). The CDR3 is 15 residues long. Trimming took 2 bases from V and 8 from J, leaving 18 bases between them. The CDR3 loop reads CASSLNKGSNPGYTF. Written as DNA, the CDR3 is TGTGCCAGCAGCTTAAATAAGGGATCTAACCCCGGCTACACCTTC.

The J gene is TRBJ1-3, the V gene TRBV19; D is ambiguous. Germline V gene sequence: CDR1 LNHDA, CDR2 SQIVND (reference sequence). V lost 7 bases and J 0 bases, leaving 4 bases between the germline ends. CDR3 length equals 12 residues. The CDR3: CASISSGNTIYF. Here the CDR3 DNA reads TGTGCCAGTATCTCCTCTGGAAACACCATATATTTT.

In this sample, this clone turned up once. The rearrangement uses TRBV27 and TRBJ1-3; a weak D match, TRBD1 (5 bases). This CDR3 spans 15 amino acids. V was cut by 8 bases and J by 0 bases, with 14 bases left in between. Per germline, CDR1 MNHEY and CDR2 SMNVEV (reference sequence). The CDR3: CASARGGSSGNTIYF. For the CDR3, the DNA is TGTGCCAGCGCCCGGGGGGGTAGCTCTGGAAACACCATATATTTT.

The V and J genes are TRBV14 and TRBJ2-3; 7 nucleotides match TRBD2. Trimming took 0 bases from V and 3 from J; bases not matched to a gene: 3. CDR1 is SGHDN, CDR2 FVKESK, per germline. The CDR3 sequence is 15 residues long. CDR3: CASSQDFGGTDTQYF. Here the CDR3 DNA reads TGTGCCAGCAGCCAAGATTTCGGGGGGACAGATACGCAGTATTTT.

This chain links TRBV25-1 with TRBJ2-5; D uncertain. V lost 6 bases and J lost 4, with 6 bases in between. Germline values: CDR1 MGHDK, CDR2 SYGVNS. The CDR3 extends over 11 amino acids. The CDR3 region has the DNA TGTGCCAGCAGCTTCGGAGAGACCCAGTACTTC. It is translated as CASSFGETQYF.

The chain combines TRBV7-2 with TRBJ2-1; a weak D match, TRBD2 (6 bases). The V gene lost 1 base and the J gene lost 6 bases, with 16 bases spanning the gap. CDR1 SGHTA and CDR2 FQGNSA come from the germline V gene. The CDR3 covers 16 residues. CDR3 coding DNA: TGTGCCAGCAGCTTAGGCATGCGACTAGTCCCCAATGAGCAGTTCTTC. It is translated as CASSLGMRLVPNEQFF.

CDR3 coding DNA: TGTGCCAGCTCACCATTGGAGGGAGGCACTGAAGCTTTCTTT. Its translation: CASSPLEGGTEAFF. The V gene is TRBV18, the J gene TRBJ1-1; D not resolved. Trimming shortened V by 2 bases and J by 4 bases, and 11 bases separated the two germline ends. The germline V gene encodes CDR1 KGHSH and CDR2 LQKENI. The CDR3 consists of 14 residues.

This chain joins TRBV29-1 and TRBJ1-1, with TRBD1 matching 9 bases. Losses at the gene ends were 6 bases for V and 3 bases for J; bases not matched to a gene: 5. From germline, CDR1 is SQVTM and CDR2 ANQGSEA. The CDR3 is 13 residues long. The CDR3 loop reads CSVRTGDYTEAFF. The DNA for the CDR3 is TGCAGCGTGCGGACAGGGGATTACACTGAAGCTTTCTTT.

J is TRBJ1-5 and V is TRBV6-5; D not certain. Trimming removed 10 bases from V and 9 bases from J, with 16 bases in between. Germline V gives CDR1 MNHEY, CDR2 SVGAGI. CDR3 length: 12 amino acids. The CDR3 sequence: CATERTVVPQHF. The CDR3 DNA follows: TGTGCCACGGAGCGGACGGTGGTGCCCCAGCATTTT.

The chain combines TRBV6-5 with TRBJ1-4; D perhaps matches TRBD1 (6 bases). The CDR3 runs 15 residues. Germline CDR1 reads MNHEY; CDR2 reads SVGAGI. V gave up 5 bases and J gave up 3 bases, with 13 bases separating them. In DNA form, the CDR3 reads TGTGCCAGCAGTATCCTGGGGGCTGCTAATGAAAAACTGTTTTTT. Its protein product is CASSILGAANEKLFF.

The chain recombines TRBV19 with TRBJ1-2; D is uncertain. The CDR3 sequence is 12 residues long. V lost 5 bases and J 9 bases, leaving 13 bases between the germline ends. Looked up from germline, CDR1 is LNHDA and CDR2 is SQIVND (reference sequence). DNA of the CDR3: TGTGCCAGTAGTCCCCGGGTTGGCAGCTACACCTTC. As protein: CASSPRVGSYTF.

The chain has TRBV5-8 and TRBJ2-5; possibly TRBD1 or TRBD2 for D (5 bases each). From germline, CDR1 is SGHTS and CDR2 YDEGEE. CDR3 length equals 16 residues. Trimming removed 4 bases from V and 5 bases from J, with 21 bases in between. This CDR3 reads CASSPSLGVRVETQYF. CDR3 nucleotides: TGTGCCAGCAGCCCCTCCCTGGGGGTGCGGGTGGAGACCCAGTACTTC.

This clone has just one count. The chain carries TRBV5-4 and TRBJ1-4; D remains unclear. The CDR3 is 15 amino acids. Trimming took off 4 bases at V and 10 bases at J, with 20 bases between the two ends. Germline CDR1 SGHNT, CDR2 YYREEE (reference sequence). The DNA of the CDR3 is TGTGCCAGCAGCGGTGCGGCCGATCCCAGAGGAAAACTGTTTTTT. It specifies CASSGAADPRGKLFF.

The V and J genes are TRBV14 and TRBJ1-4; D is ambiguous. This CDR3 is built from 11 residues. With 5 bases removed from V and 4 bases from J, the gap between germline ends came to 2 bases. Germline V gene data show CDR1 as SGHDN and CDR2 as FVKESK. In nucleotides, the CDR3 is TGTGCCAGCAGCTTTAATGAAAAACTGTTTTTT. Translating it yields CASSFNEKLFF.

The J gene is TRBJ1-3, the V gene TRBV11-2, with TRBD1 identical over 7 bases. Germline V gives CDR1 SGHAT, CDR2 FQNNGV. The V gene end was trimmed by 1 base and the J gene end by 2 bases; junction bases not matched to a gene: 2. The CDR3 totals 15 residues. The CDR3 protein is CASSLAGTAGNTIYF. The DNA for the CDR3 is TGTGCCAGCAGCTTAGCCGGGACAGCTGGAAACACCATATATTTT.

This clone showed up just a few times. The chain employs TRBV12-3 or TRBV12-4 and TRBJ1-6; the D is unclear. Trimming removed 7 bases at V and 11 bases at J, with 15 bases between. The length of the CDR3 is 13 residues. The CDR3, as DNA: TGTGCCAGCAATCAAGACTACGGCGCACCCCTCCACTTT. Amino acids: CASNQDYGAPLHF.

The rearrangement links TRBV7-9 to TRBJ2-2, with D possibly being TRBD2 (6 bases). With 2 bases removed from V and 3 bases from J, the gap between germline ends came to 13 bases. The V gene's germline CDR1 is SEHNR and CDR2 FQNEAQ (reference sequence). The CDR3 sequence is 16 residues long. CDR3 region: CASSLRSGWDTGELFF. CDR3 nucleotides: TGTGCCAGCAGCTTAAGAAGCGGGTGGGACACCGGGGAGCTGTTTTTT.